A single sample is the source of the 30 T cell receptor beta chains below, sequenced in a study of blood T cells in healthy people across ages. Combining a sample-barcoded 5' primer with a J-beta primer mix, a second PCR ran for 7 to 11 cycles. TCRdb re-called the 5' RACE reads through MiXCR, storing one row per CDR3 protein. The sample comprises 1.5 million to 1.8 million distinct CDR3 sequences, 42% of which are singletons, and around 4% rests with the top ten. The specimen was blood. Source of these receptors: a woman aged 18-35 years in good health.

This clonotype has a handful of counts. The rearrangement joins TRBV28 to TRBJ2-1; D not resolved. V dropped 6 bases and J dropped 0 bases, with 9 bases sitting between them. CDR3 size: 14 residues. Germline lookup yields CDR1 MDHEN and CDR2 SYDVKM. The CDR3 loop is CASRPAGSYNEQFF. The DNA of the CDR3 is TGTGCCAGCAGGCCCGCCGGCTCCTACAATGAGCAGTTCTTC.

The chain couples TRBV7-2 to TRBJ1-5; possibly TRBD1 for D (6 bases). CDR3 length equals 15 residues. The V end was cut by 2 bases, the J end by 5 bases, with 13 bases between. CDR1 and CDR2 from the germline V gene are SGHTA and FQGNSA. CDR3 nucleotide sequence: TGTGCCAGCAGCTTATGGAGGGGGATGCATCAGCCCCAGCATTTT. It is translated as CASSLWRGMHQPQHF.

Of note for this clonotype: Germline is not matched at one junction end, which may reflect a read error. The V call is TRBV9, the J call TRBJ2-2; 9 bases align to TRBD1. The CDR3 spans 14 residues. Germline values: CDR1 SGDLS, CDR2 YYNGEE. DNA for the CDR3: TGTGTCAGCAGCGTAGGACAGGGGACCGGGGAGCTGTTTTTT. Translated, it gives CVSSVGQGTGELFF.

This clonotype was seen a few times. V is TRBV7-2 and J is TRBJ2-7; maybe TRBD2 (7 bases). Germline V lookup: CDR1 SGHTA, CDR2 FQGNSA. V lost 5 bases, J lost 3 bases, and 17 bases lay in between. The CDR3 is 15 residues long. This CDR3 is CASSPLLGGLYEQYF. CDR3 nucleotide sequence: TGTGCCAGCAGCCCCCTACTGGGGGGGCTCTACGAGCAGTACTTC.

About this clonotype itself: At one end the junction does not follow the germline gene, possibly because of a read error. The CDR3: CAGSLGQGNQPQHF. Here the CDR3 DNA reads TGTGCCGGCAGCTTAGGCCAAGGGAATCAGCCCCAGCATTTT. The rearrangement uses TRBV7-2 and TRBJ1-5; D gene uncertain. The CDR3 is 14 amino acids. CDR1 and CDR2 from the germline V gene are SGHTA and FQGNSA.

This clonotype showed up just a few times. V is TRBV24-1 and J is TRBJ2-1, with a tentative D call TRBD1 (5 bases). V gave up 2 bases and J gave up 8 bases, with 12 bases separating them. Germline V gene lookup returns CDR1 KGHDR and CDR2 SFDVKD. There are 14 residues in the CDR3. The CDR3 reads CATSDWGPQDEQFF. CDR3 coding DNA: TGTGCCACCAGTGATTGGGGCCCCCAGGATGAGCAGTTCTTC.

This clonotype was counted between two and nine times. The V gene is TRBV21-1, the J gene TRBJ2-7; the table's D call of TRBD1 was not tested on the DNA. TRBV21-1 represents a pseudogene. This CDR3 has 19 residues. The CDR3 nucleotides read TGTGCCAGCAGCAATTTAGTTTTTTGGGCGACACCGGTTTCCTACGAGCAGTACTTC. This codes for CASSNLVFWATPVSYEQYF.

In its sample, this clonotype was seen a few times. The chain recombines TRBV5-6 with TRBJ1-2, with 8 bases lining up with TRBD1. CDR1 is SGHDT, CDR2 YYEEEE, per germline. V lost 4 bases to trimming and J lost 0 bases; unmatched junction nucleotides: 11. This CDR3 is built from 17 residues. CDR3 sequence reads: CASSRQGTYFPNYGYTF. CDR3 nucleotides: TGTGCCAGCAGCAGACAGGGGACTTACTTCCCTAACTATGGCTACACCTTC.

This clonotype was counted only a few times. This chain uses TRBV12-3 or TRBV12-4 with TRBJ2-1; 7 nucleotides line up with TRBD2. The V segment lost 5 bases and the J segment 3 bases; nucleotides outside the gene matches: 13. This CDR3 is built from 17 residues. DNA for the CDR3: TGTGCCAGCAGTCCCACCCGTTGGGGAGGGCTCTACAATGAGCAGTTCTTC. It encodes CASSPTRWGGLYNEQFF.

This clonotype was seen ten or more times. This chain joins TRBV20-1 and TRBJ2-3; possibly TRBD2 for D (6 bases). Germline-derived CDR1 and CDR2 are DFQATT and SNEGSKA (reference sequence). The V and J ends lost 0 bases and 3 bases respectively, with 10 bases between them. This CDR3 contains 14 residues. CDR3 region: CSARDLRGTDTQYF. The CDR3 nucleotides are TGCAGTGCTAGAGATCTGCGGGGAACAGATACGCAGTATTTT.

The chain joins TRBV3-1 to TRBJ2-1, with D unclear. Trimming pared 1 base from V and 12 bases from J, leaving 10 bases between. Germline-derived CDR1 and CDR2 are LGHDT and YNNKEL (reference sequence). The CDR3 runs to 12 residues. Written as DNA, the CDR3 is TGTGCCAGCAGCCAAGTCAGGCACCGGCAGTTCTTC. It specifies CASSQVRHRQFF.

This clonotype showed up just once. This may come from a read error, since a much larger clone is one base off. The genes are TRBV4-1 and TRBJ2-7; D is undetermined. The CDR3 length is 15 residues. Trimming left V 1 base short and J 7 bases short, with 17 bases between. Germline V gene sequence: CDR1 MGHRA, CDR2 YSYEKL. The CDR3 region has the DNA TGCGCCAGCAGCCAAGTTGCACCTGGAGCAAATGAGCAGTACTTC. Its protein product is CASSQVAPGANEQYF.

The CDR3 loop reads CASSVPGQETYEQYF. The CDR3 DNA reads TGTGCCAGCAGCGTCCCGGGACAAGAGACCTACGAGCAGTACTTC. This chain uses TRBV4-2 with TRBJ2-7; D is perhaps TRBD1 (6 bases). Trimming removed 5 bases from V and 2 bases from J, with 16 bases in between. This CDR3 spans 15 amino acids. CDR1 is LGHNA and CDR2 is YNFKEQ in the germline V gene.

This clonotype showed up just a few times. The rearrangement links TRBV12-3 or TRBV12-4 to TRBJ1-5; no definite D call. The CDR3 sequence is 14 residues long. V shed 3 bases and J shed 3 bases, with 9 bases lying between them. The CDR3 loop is CASSLWQNNQPQHF. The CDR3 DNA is TGTGCCAGCAGTTTGTGGCAGAACAATCAGCCCCAGCATTTT.

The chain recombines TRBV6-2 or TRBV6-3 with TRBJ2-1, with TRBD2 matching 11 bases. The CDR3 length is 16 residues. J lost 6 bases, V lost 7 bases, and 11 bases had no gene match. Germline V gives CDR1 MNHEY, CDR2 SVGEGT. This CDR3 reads CASTNLLAGASNEQFF. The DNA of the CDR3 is TGTGCCAGCACCAACCTACTAGCGGGAGCGAGCAATGAGCAGTTCTTC.

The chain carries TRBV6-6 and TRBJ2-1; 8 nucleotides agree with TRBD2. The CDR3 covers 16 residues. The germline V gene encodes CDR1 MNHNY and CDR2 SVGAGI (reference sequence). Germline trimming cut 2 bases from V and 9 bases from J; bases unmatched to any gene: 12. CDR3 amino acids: CASSYGVGTSRGEQFF. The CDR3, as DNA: TGTGCCAGCAGTTACGGGGTCGGGACTAGTAGGGGTGAGCAGTTCTTC.

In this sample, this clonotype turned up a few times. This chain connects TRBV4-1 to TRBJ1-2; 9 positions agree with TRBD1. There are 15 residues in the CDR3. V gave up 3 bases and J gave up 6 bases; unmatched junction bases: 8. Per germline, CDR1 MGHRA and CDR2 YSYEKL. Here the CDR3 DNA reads TGCGCCAGCAGCCACCCGGGACAGGGACGGGATGGCTACACCTTC. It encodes CASSHPGQGRDGYTF.

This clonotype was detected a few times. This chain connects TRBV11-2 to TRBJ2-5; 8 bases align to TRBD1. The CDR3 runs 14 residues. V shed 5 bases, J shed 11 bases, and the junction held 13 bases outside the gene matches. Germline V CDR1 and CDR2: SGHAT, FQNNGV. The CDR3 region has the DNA TGTGCCAGCAGCCCTAAGGACAGGGTGAATGAGCAGTACTTC. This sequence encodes CASSPKDRVNEQYF.

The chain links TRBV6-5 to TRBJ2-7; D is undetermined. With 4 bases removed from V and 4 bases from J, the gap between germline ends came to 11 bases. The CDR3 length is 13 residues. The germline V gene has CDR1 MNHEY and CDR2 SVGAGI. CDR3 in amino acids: CASSSPAAYEQYF. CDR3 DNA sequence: TGTGCCAGCAGTTCCCCAGCTGCGTACGAGCAGTACTTC.

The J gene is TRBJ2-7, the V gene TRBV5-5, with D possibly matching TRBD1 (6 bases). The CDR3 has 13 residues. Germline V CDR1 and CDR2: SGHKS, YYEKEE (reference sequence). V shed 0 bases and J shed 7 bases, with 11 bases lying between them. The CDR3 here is CASSLVTGCEQYF. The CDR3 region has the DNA TGTGCCAGCAGCTTGGTAACAGGGTGTGAGCAGTACTTC. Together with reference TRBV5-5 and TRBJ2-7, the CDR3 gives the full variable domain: DAGVTQSPTHLIKTRGQQVTLRCSPISGHKSVSWYQQVLGQGPQFIFQYYEKEERGRGNFPDRFSARQFPNYSSELNVNALLLGDSALYLCASSLVTGCEQYFGPGTRLTVT.

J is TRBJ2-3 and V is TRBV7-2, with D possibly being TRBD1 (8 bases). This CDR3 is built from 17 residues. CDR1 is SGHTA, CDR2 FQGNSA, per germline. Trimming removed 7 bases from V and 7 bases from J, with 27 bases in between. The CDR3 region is CASNSSIGGQGAHTQYF. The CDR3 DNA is TGTGCCAGCAACTCTTCCATCGGGGGGCAGGGGGCCCATACGCAGTATTTT.

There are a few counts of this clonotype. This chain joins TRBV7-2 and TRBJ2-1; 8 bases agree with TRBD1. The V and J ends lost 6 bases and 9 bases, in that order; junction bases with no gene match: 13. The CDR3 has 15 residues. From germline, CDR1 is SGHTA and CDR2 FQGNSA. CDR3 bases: TGTGCCAGCAGTACCCGGACAGGGTCCCTCACTGAGCAGTTCTTC. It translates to CASSTRTGSLTEQFF. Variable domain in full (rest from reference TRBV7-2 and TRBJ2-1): GAGVSQSPSNKVTEKGKDVELRCDPISGHTALYWYRQSLGQGLEFLIYFQGNSAPDKSGLPSDRFSAERTGGSVSTLTIQRTQQEDSAVYLCASSTRTGSLTEQFFGPGTRLTVL.

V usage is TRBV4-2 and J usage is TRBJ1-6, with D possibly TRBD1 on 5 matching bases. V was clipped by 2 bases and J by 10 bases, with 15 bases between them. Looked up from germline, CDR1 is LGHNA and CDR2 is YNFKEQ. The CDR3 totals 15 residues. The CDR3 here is CASSQQPGGGSPLHF. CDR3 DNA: TGTGCCAGCAGCCAACAACCGGGGGGAGGATCACCCCTCCACTTT.

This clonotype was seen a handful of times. In nucleotides, the CDR3 is TGTGCCAGCCAACTCGGGGGAAATAACGAGCAGTACTTC. Amino acids: CASQLGGNNEQYF. The chain recombines TRBV6-5 with TRBJ2-7, with D possibly being TRBD2 (6 bases). There are 13 residues in the CDR3. V was clipped by 8 bases and J by 5 bases, with 16 bases between them. From germline, CDR1 is MNHEY and CDR2 SVGAGI.

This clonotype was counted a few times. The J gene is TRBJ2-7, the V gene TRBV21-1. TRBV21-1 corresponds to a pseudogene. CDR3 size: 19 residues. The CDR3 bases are TGTGCCAGCACCCAAAAGGCGTGCTCCATGGGGATATCTCTCGACGAGCAGTACTTC. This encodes CASTQKACSMGISLDEQYF.

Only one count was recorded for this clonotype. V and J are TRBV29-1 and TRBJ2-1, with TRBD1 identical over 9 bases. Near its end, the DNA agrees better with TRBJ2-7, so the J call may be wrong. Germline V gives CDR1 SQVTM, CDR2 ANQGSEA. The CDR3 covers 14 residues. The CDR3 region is CSGGDRASYNEQYF. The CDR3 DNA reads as TGCAGCGGGGGGGACAGGGCCTCCTACAATGAGCAGTACTTC.

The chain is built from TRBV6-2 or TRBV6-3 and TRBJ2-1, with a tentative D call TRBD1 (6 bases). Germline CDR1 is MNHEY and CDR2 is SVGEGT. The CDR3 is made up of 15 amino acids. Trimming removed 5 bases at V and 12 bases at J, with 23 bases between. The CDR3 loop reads CASSPTRTALHGQFF. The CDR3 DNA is TGTGCCAGCAGTCCTACCCGGACAGCTCTACACGGGCAGTTCTTC.

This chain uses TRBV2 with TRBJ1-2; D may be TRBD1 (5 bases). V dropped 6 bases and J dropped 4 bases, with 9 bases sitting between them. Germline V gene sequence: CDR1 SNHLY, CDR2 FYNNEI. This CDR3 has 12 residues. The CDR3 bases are TGTGCCAGCAGCACGACAGCCTATGGCTACACCTTC. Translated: CASSTTAYGYTF.

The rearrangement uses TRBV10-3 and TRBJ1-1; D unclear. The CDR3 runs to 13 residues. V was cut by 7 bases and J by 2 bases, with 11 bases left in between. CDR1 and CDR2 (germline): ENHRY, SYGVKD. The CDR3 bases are TGTGCCATCACTGGGCAGCCCAACACTGAAGCTTTCTTT. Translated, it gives CAITGQPNTEAFF.

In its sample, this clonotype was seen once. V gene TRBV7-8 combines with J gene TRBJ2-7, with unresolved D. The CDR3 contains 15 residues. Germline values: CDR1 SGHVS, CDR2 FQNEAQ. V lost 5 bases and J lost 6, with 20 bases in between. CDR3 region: CASSLGPAGLLEQYF. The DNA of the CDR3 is TGTGCCAGCAGCCTCGGGCCAGCTGGATTACTCGAGCAGTACTTC.